One sample yielded the 21 T cell receptor beta chains listed below, sequenced in a study of T cell repertoires in cytomegalovirus infection. One entry per CDR3 protein results from TCRdb running MiXCR on the reads. The table shows 200,000 to 250,000 distinct CDR3 sequences, with approximately 38% occurring only once. No antigen has been assigned to these receptors. Specimen: CD8+ T cells from cultured PBMCs, collected from culture after CMV antigen stimulation. The receptors originated from a human donor in good health (CMV status not recorded). Some clones in this sample may be carry-over from other donors' samples.

The J gene is TRBJ2-7, the V gene TRBV27; no clear D. The CDR3 is 13 amino acids. The V and J ends lost 6 bases and 3 bases respectively, with 12 bases between them. The germline V gene encodes CDR1 MNHEY and CDR2 SMNVEV (reference sequence). Here the CDR3 reads CASSHPGYYEQYF. As DNA, the CDR3 is TGTGCCAGCAGCCATCCTGGCTACTACGAGCAGTACTTC.

This clonotype was recorded once. The V call is TRBV11-2, the J call TRBJ2-1; 7 positions agree with TRBD1. V lost 5 bases, J lost 7 bases, and 11 bases stayed unmatched. CDR3 length: 15 amino acids. Germline CDR1 and CDR2: SGHAT and FQNNGV. CDR3 protein: CASSVAGTDQNEQFF. CDR3 nucleotides: TGTGCCAGCAGCGTAGCCGGGACAGACCAAAATGAGCAGTTCTTC.

The chain links TRBV28 to TRBJ2-7; the match to TRBD1 covers 7 bases. The germline gives CDR1 MDHEN, CDR2 SYDVKM. The J segment lost 0 bases and the V segment lost 3 bases, leaving 11 bases of the junction unmatched. This CDR3 has 17 residues. Here the CDR3 reads CASSLSLRDSNSYEQYF. The CDR3 region has the DNA TGTGCCAGCAGTTTGTCTCTCCGGGACAGTAACTCCTACGAGCAGTACTTC. The full variable domain, in which reference TRBV28 and TRBJ2-7 provide the parts outside the CDR3, is DVKVTQSSRYLVKRTGEKVFLECVQDMDHENMFWYRQDPGLGLRLIYFSYDVKMKEKGDIPEGYSVSREKKERFSLILESASTNQTSMYLCASSLSLRDSNSYEQYFGPGTRLTVT.

The V call is TRBV7-6, the J call TRBJ2-3; the D is unclear. CDR1 SGHVS and CDR2 FNYEAQ come from the germline V gene. V lost 11 bases and J 3 bases, leaving 18 bases between the germline ends. The CDR3 is 14 residues long. In DNA form, the CDR3 reads TGTGCCGCTCTTGCCGAAAGGGCGACAGATACGCAGTATTTT. Its translation is CAALAERATDTQYF.

The rearrangement joins TRBV28 to TRBJ1-4; a possible D gene is TRBD1 (5 bases). The CDR3 has 13 amino acids. Germline CDR1 MDHEN, CDR2 SYDVKM. Trimming stripped 8 bases from V and 8 bases from J, with 15 bases between. This CDR3 reads CASYRGVGEKLFF. CDR3 DNA sequence: TGTGCCAGCTATCGGGGGGTTGGCGAAAAACTGTTTTTT.

The chain recombines TRBV5-1 with TRBJ2-7; D possibly corresponds to TRBD1 (5 bases). The length of the CDR3 is 13 residues. Per germline, CDR1 SGHRS and CDR2 YFSETQ. V was shortened by 2 bases and J by 5 bases, with 11 bases between the two germline ends. DNA for the CDR3: TGCGCCAGCAGCTTCGAGACAGCTGACGAGCAGTACTTC. Translation: CASSFETADEQYF. Full variable domain (remainder filled in from reference TRBV5-1 and TRBJ2-7): KAGVTQTPRYLIKTRGQQVTLSCSPISGHRSVSWYQQTPGQGLQFLFEYFSETQRNKGNFPGRFSGRQFSNSRSEMNVSTLELGDSALYLCASSFETADEQYFGPGTRLTVT.

Turning to this clonotype: A much larger clone differs from this one at a single base, so this may be a read error. The gene calls are TRBV7-4 and TRBJ2-3; 8 nucleotides agree with TRBD2. CDR1 and CDR2 from the germline V gene are SGHVT and SQSDAQ. With 3 bases clipped from V and 2 bases from J, the junction kept 4 bases outside the gene matches. CDR3 length: 15 amino acids. DNA for the CDR3: TGTGCCAGCAGCTTTCGGGGGGGGCCCACAGATACGCAGTATTTT. Its translation: CASSFRGGPTDTQYF.

This clonotype was recorded a few times. This chain connects TRBV7-9 to TRBJ1-5, with TRBD1 matching over 7 bases. Germline trimming cut 4 bases from V and 4 bases from J; bases unmatched to any gene: 7. In germline, CDR1 is SEHNR, CDR2 FQNEAQ (reference sequence). This CDR3 region has 15 residues. CDR3 in DNA: TGTGCCAGCAGCTGGGGGACAGAGCCTAATCAGCCCCAGCATTTT. Its translation: CASSWGTEPNQPQHF.

The chain carries TRBV7-3 and TRBJ2-1; 8 nucleotides line up with TRBD2. V shed 5 bases and J 0 bases; nucleotides not matched to a gene: 3. Germline CDR1 is SGHTA and CDR2 is FQGTGA. The CDR3 extends over 15 amino acids. The CDR3 sequence is CASSPGGISYNEQFF. Here the CDR3 DNA reads TGTGCCAGCAGCCCGGGGGGGATCTCCTACAATGAGCAGTTCTTC.

The chain has TRBV28 and TRBJ2-3, with 7 positions matching TRBD1. The CDR3 has 16 residues. Germline CDR1 reads MDHEN; CDR2 reads SYDVKM. The junction had 10 bases not matched to a gene; V was cut back by 6 bases and J by 1 base. The CDR3: CASSQQGTSGTDTQYF. CDR3 bases: TGTGCCAGCAGCCAACAGGGGACGTCTGGCACAGATACGCAGTATTTT.

The V and J genes are TRBV28 and TRBJ2-5; D unresolved. The CDR3 consists of 12 residues. The V gene lost 4 bases and the J gene lost 7 bases, with 10 bases spanning the gap. CDR1 and CDR2 from the germline V gene are MDHEN and SYDVKM. The CDR3 region is CASSSLGVTQYF. For the CDR3, the DNA is TGTGCCAGCAGTTCTCTTGGGGTGACCCAGTACTTC.

This clonotype was found a few times. The chain employs TRBV28 and TRBJ2-7, with D hard to call. Germline CDR1 is MDHEN and CDR2 is SYDVKM. The CDR3 length is 13 residues. Trimming took 4 bases from V and 2 from J, leaving 9 bases between them. The chain's CDR3 is CASSYGSTYEQYF. CDR3 nucleotides: TGTGCCAGCAGTTACGGGTCAACCTACGAGCAGTACTTC. Using reference TRBV28 and TRBJ2-7 for the parts outside the CDR3, the full variable domain is DVKVTQSSRYLVKRTGEKVFLECVQDMDHENMFWYRQDPGLGLRLIYFSYDVKMKEKGDIPEGYSVSREKKERFSLILESASTNQTSMYLCASSYGSTYEQYFGPGTRLTVT.

The V call is TRBV5-4, the J call TRBJ2-2; no clear D. The CDR3 spans 15 residues. Trimming shortened V by 0 bases and J by 1 base, and 7 bases separated the two germline ends. Germline V gene sequence: CDR1 SGHNT, CDR2 YYREEE (reference sequence). CDR3 residues: CASSLAIGNTGELFF. DNA of the CDR3: TGTGCCAGCAGCTTGGCCATCGGGAACACCGGGGAGCTGTTTTTT.

V usage is TRBV5-6 and J usage is TRBJ1-1; 9 bases match TRBD1. The ends lost 1 base at V and 3 bases at J; junction bases unmatched: 4. Germline loops: CDR1 SGHDT, CDR2 YYEEEE. The length of the CDR3 is 15 residues. The CDR3: CASSLPRDRDTEAFF. CDR3 nucleotide sequence: TGTGCCAGCAGCTTGCCCCGGGACAGGGACACTGAAGCTTTCTTT.

The chain uses TRBV6-6 and TRBJ2-1; 9 positions agree with TRBD1. CDR1 MNHNY and CDR2 SVGAGI come from the germline V gene (reference sequence). V shed 2 bases, J shed 6 bases, and the junction held 11 bases outside the gene matches. The CDR3 is made up of 17 amino acids. CDR3 residues: CASSYPRTGAISNEQFF. The CDR3 DNA is TGTGCCAGCAGTTACCCAAGGACAGGGGCCATTAGCAATGAGCAGTTCTTC.

J is TRBJ1-2 and V is TRBV27; no definite D call. V gave up 6 bases and J gave up 2 bases, with 7 bases separating them. Germline V gives CDR1 MNHEY, CDR2 SMNVEV (reference sequence). The CDR3 has 12 residues. CDR3 DNA: TGTGCCAGCAGCCCTTACAACTATGGCTACACCTTC. It is translated as CASSPYNYGYTF.

The chain employs TRBV7-2 and TRBJ1-4, with D uncertain. Germline values: CDR1 SGHTA, CDR2 FQGNSA. Trimming shortened V by 5 bases and J by 4 bases, and 11 bases separated the two germline ends. This CDR3 has 14 residues. The CDR3 loop is CASSPGRFNEKLFF. The DNA of the CDR3 is TGTGCCAGCAGCCCCGGGAGATTTAATGAAAAACTGTTTTTT.

The J gene is TRBJ2-5, the V gene TRBV7-4; maybe TRBD1 (5 bases). Trimming stripped 7 bases from V and 4 bases from J, with 10 bases between. Germline V gene sequence: CDR1 SGHVT, CDR2 SQSDAQ. This CDR3 has 12 residues. This CDR3 reads CASNQGLETQYF. CDR3 sequence (DNA): TGTGCCAGCAACCAGGGTCTAGAGACCCAGTACTTC.

The chain combines TRBV7-3 with TRBJ2-3; D is possibly TRBD1 (6 bases). CDR1 is SGHTA and CDR2 is FQGTGA in the germline V gene. This CDR3 is built from 14 residues. V lost 4 bases to trimming and J lost 6 bases, with 14 bases between them. CDR3 DNA sequence: TGTGCCAGCAGCTCAGGGGTGGAACGGGATACGCAGTATTTT. Translated, it gives CASSSGVERDTQYF.

This chain uses TRBV30 with TRBJ2-7; D is unresolved. Germline CDR1 and CDR2: GTSNPN and SVGIG (reference sequence). The V end lost 2 bases, the J end lost 1 base, and 6 bases lay between the germline ends. The CDR3 loop spans 12 amino acids. The CDR3 spells CAWSTVSYEQYF. The CDR3 coding sequence is TGTGCCTGGAGTACAGTTTCCTACGAGCAGTACTTC.

The sample holds many counts of this clonotype. V gene TRBV7-2 combines with J gene TRBJ2-5; no reliable D call. CDR3 length equals 14 residues. Germline V gives CDR1 SGHTA, CDR2 FQGNSA. Trimming removed 4 bases at V and 1 base at J, with 10 bases between. The CDR3 reads CASSSARVQETQYF. The CDR3 DNA sequence: TGTGCCAGCAGCTCCGCCCGGGTCCAAGAGACCCAGTACTTC. The full variable domain, its missing parts supplied by reference TRBV7-2 and TRBJ2-5, is GAGVSQSPSNKVTEKGKDVELRCDPISGHTALYWYRQSLGQGLEFLIYFQGNSAPDKSGLPSDRFSAERTGGSVSTLTIQRTQQEDSAVYLCASSSARVQETQYFGPGTRLLVL.